The present TCR beta chain was sequenced within a study of T cell responses to AZD1222 COVID-19 vaccine (dated by TCRdb to the early 2020s). Describing the broader study: AZD1222 recipients given second doses at about 4 weeks or at about 12 weeks were pooled, since spike-specific TCR depth and breadth were not found to differ between the two schedules. Enrollment into the trials was organized by age into subgroups of 18-55, 56-69 and 70-plus years, and those subgroups contained approximately 160, 26 and 62 TCR-sequenced participants, respectively. A total of roughly 240 trial participants underwent TCR sequencing, of whom about 210 received two doses of AZD1222 and about 25 received two doses of the MenACWY control vaccine.

The CDR3 regions of human TCRbeta chains were analyzed by immunosequencing. The study's own analysis went as follows. TCRs in the repertoires were compared against a reference library of SARS-CoV-2-specific TCRs that had been generated with the MIRA antigen-specificity platform. Breadth meant the fraction of unique TCRs that were SARS-CoV-2-associated, whereas depth meant the fraction of total T cells that were SARS-CoV-2-associated. Using the MIRA data, each spike-specific TCR was mapped to the spike region that the TCR reacts to and placed in a CD4 or CD8 class. Log10-transformed breadth and depth values were compared by one-way ANOVA with Sidak's multiple comparisons tests. TCRdb's version of the immuneACCESS table is confined to in-frame rearrangements and falls short of the full clone set. An unresolved V gene accounts for under half of the shortfall where checked; the remainder is of unknown origin. From that table come the V and J calls and clone size; the DNA was used to work out D and trimming. The sample yields around 89,000 clones; 65% to 90% were counted once. The ten top clones hold more than 8.5% of the sample.

General findings and caveats noted by the study authors: Because no samples from the day 14 peak response were available, repertoires could be characterized only after the peak T cell response. Nearly half of unique spike-specific TCRs reportedly recognized epitopes outside regions mutated in the B.1.351 and B.1.1.7 variants. Conclusions about previously exposed vaccinees were limited because only a handful of AZD1222 recipients were SARS-CoV-2 seropositive at baseline. The whole spike protein was spanned by vaccine-associated CD4 TCRs, and dominant responses were seen in regions 160-218 and 743-854. In the small 56-69-year group, the increase in depth fell short of significance, most likely because of low power. After two AZD1222 doses, spike-specific TCR breadth and depth were significantly higher than at day 0 and than in MenACWY recipients. Most participants were white British and females outnumbered males, and the authors suggested that clonal diversity may have been underestimated.

Turning to this clone: Its antigen is not yet known. No much larger clone is present one base from it, and per-base qualities are unavailable.

The sample's time point, from its label and the paper: baseline before first vaccination. Samples from vaccinated people were obtained from the UK trials COV001 and COV002, which included a single-blind randomized controlled phase 2/3 trial of AZD1222 (ChAdOx1 nCoV-19) in healthy adults. For TCRbeta chain sequencing, PBMC samples were collected from trial participants at day 0 and at day 28 after the second dose. The CDR3 covers 15 residues, taking in both the cysteine and the phenylalanine. The read is trimmed to its CDR3 DNA, 45 bases read in frame from base 1. The V and J segments used are TRBV21-1 and TRBJ2-7; the tabulated D call, TRBD1, remains unverified against the DNA. TRBV21-1 is tagged as a pseudogene. The specimen comprised peripheral blood, sampled on day 0 of AZD1222 vaccination. The sequence was collected from an adult in good health. CDR3 loop: CASSKRTGSPYEQYF. The base sequence is TGTGCCAGCAGCAAGAGGACAGGGAGCCCCTACGAGCAGTACTTC.